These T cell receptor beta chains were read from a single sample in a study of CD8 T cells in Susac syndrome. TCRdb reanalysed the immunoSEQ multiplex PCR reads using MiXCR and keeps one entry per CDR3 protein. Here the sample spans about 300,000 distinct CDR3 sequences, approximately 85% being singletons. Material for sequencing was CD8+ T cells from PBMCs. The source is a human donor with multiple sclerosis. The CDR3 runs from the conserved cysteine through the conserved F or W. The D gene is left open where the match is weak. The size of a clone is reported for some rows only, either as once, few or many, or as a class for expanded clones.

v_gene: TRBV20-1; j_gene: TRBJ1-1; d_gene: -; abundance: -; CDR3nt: TGCAGTGCTAGGATGGGGAGGGAAGCTTTCTTT; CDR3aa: CSARMGREAFF
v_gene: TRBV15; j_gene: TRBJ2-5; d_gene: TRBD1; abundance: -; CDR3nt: TGTGCCACCAGCATCACAGGGGGGCCAGAGACCCAGTACTTC; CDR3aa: CATSITGGPETQYF
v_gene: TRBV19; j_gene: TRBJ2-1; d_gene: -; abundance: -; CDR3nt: TGTGCCAGTAGTATCTGGGACTTCGGCGGGGAGCAGTTCTTC; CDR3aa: CASSIWDFGGEQFF
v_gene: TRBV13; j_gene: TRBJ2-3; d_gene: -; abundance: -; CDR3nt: TGTGCCAGCAGCTTAAGAGGGAATACGCAGTATTTT; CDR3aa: CASSLRGNTQYF
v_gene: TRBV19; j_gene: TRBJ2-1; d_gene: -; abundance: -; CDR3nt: TGTGCCAGTAGTTTGGGGTCTATCTGGGATGAGCAGTTCTTC; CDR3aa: CASSLGSIWDEQFF
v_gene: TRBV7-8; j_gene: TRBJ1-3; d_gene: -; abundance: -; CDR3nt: TGTGCCAGCAGCCTAAGACAGGACTCTGGAAACACCATATATTTT; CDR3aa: CASSLRQDSGNTIYF
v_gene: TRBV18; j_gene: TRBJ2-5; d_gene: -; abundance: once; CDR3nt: TGTGCCAGCTCACCACAGGGAATGATGGAGACCCAGTACTTC; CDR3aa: CASSPQGMMETQYF
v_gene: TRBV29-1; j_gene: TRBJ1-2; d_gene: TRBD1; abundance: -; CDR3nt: TGCAGCGTGGGTGGGACAGGGGCCTATGGCTACACCTTC; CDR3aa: CSVGGTGAYGYTF
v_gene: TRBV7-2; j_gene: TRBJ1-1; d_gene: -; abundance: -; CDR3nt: TGTGCCAGCAGCCAAGCCCGAATCAACACTGAAGCTTTCTTT; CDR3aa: CASSQARINTEAFF
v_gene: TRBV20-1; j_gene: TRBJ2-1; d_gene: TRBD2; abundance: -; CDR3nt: TGCAGTGCTAACGGGAGGGCCTTTGAGCAGTTCTTC; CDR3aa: CSANGRAFEQFF
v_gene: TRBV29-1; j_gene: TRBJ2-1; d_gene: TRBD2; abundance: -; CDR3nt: TGCAGCGTTGAAGGTATAAGACTAGCGGGAGTCTACAATGAGCAGTTCTTC; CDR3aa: CSVEGIRLAGVYNEQFF
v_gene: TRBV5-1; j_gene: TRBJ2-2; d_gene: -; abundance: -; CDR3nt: TGCGCCAGCAGCTGGGGACCCAGAAACACCGGGGAGCTGTTTTTT; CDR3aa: CASSWGPRNTGELFF
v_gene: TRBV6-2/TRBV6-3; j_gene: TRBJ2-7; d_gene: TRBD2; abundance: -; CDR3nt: TGTGCCAGCAGTTACCGCGGGACTAGCGGGATCTACGAGCAGTACTTC; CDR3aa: CASSYRGTSGIYEQYF
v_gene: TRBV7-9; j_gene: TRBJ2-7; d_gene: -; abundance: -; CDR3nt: TGTGCCAGCAGTGCCCCGGGCGCCGGCTACGAGCAGTACTTC; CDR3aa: CASSAPGAGYEQYF
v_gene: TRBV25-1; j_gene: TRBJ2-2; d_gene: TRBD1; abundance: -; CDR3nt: TGTGCCAGCAGCAGGGGACAGGAATTCACCGGGGAGCTGTTTTTT; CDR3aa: CASSRGQEFTGELFF
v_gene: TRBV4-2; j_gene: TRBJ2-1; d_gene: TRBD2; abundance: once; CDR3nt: TGTGCCAGCAGCCAAGACCTTTTAGCGGGGGGATACAATGAGCAGTTCTTC; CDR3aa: CASSQDLLAGGYNEQFF
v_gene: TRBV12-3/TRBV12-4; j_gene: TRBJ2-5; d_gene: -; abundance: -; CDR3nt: TGTGCCAGCAGTTTAAGGGGACTCATAACCCTCCGGGAGACCCAGTACTTC; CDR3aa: CASSLRGLITLRETQYF
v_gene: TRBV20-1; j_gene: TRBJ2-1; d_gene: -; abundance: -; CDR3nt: TGCAGTGCCAGGAACAGGGAAAACAATGAGCAGTTCTTC; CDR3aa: CSARNRENNEQFF
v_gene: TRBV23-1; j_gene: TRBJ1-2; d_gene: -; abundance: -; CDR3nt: TGCGCCAGCTATCAGGGGTCATATGGCTACACCTTC; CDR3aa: CASYQGSYGYTF
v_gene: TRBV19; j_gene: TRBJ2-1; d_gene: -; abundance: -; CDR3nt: TGTGCCAGTAGTACGGAGGACAGAATGAGGGTCGATGAGCAGTTCTTC; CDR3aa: CASSTEDRMRVDEQFF
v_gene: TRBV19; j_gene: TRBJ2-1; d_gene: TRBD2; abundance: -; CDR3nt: TGTGCCAGTAGTATAGGGAGCGGGAGGACGGCCTACAATGAGCAGTTCTTC; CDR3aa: CASSIGSGRTAYNEQFF
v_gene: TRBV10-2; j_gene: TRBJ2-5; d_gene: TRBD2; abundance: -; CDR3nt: TGCGCCAGCAGTGAGTCTCTAGCGGGAAACCAAGAGACCCAGTACTTC; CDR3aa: CASSESLAGNQETQYF
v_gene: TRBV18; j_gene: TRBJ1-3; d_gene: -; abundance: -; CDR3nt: TGTGCCAGCTCACCACCAAGAGGTTCCCGTAGAAACACCATATATTTT; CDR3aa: CASSPPRGSRRNTIYF
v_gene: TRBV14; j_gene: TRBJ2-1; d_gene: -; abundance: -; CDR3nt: TGTGCCAGCAGCCAATCATGGGGCGCAGACAATGAGCAGTTCTTC; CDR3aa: CASSQSWGADNEQFF
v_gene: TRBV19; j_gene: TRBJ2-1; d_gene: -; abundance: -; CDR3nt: TGTGCCAGTAGTATGGACTACAAGGCGTACAATGAGCAGTTCTTC; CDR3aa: CASSMDYKAYNEQFF
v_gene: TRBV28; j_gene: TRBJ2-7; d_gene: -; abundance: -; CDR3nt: TGTGCCAGCAGTTTACAGGGCGACGAGCAGTACTTC; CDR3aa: CASSLQGDEQYF